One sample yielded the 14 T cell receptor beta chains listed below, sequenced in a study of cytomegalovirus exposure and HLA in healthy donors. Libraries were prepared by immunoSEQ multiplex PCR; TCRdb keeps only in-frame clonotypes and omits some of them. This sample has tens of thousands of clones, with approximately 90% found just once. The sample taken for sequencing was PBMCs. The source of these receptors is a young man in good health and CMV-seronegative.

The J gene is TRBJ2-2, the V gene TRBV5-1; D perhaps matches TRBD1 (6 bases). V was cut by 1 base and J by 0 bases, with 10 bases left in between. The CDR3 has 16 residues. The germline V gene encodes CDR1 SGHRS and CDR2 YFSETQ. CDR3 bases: TGCGCCAGCAGCTTGACCGGGACACCGAACACCGGGGAGCTGTTTTTT. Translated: CASSLTGTPNTGELFF.

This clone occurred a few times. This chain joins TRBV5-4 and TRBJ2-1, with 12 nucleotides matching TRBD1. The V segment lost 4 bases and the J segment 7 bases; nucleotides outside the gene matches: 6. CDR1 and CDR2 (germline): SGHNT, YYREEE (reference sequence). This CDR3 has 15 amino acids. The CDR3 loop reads CASSMPGQGANEQFF. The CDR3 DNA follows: TGTGCCAGCAGCATGCCGGGACAGGGGGCGAATGAGCAGTTCTTC.

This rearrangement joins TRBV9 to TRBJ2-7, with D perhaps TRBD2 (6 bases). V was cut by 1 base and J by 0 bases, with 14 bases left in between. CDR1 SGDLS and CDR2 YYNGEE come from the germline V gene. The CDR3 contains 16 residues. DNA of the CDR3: TGTGCCAGCAGCGTAACCCCGGGCGGGGACTCCTACGAGCAGTACTTC. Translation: CASSVTPGGDSYEQYF. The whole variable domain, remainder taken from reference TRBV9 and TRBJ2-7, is DSGVTQTPKHLITATGQRVTLRCSPRSGDLSVYWYQQSLDQGLQFLIQYYNGEERAKGNILERFSAQQFPDLHSELNLSSLELGDSALYFCASSVTPGGDSYEQYFGPGTRLTVT.

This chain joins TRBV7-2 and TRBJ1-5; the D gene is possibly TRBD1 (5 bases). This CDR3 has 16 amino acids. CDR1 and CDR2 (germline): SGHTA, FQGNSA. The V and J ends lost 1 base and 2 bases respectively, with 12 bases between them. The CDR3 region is CASSLEIRVGNQPQHF. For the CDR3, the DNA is TGTGCCAGCAGCTTAGAAATCAGGGTAGGCAATCAGCCCCAGCATTTT.

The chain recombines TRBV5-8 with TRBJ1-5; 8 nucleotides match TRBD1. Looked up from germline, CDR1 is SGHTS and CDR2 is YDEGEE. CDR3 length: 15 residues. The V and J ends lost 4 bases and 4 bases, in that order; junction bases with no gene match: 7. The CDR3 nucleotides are TGTGCCAGCAGCCATGGACAGGGAGGGAATCAGCCCCAGCATTTT. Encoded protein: CASSHGQGGNQPQHF.

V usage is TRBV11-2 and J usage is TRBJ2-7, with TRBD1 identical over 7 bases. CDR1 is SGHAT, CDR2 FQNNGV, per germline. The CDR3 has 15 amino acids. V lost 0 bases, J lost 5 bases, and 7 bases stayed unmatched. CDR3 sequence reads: CASSLDPGTVDEQYF. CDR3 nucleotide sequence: TGTGCCAGCAGCTTAGATCCCGGGACAGTCGACGAGCAGTACTTC. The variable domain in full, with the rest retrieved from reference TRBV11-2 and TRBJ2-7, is EAGVAQSPRYKIIEKRQSVAFWCNPISGHATLYWYQQILGQGPKLLIQFQNNGVVDDSQLPKDRFSAERLKGVDSTLKIQPAKLEDSAVYLCASSLDPGTVDEQYFGPGTRLTVT.

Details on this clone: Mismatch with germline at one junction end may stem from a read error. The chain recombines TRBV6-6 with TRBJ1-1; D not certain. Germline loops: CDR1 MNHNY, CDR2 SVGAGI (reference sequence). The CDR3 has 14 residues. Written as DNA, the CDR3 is TGTGCCAGCAGTCTCCTCATCGGGGAGACTGGAGCTTTCTTT. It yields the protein CASSLLIGETGAFF.

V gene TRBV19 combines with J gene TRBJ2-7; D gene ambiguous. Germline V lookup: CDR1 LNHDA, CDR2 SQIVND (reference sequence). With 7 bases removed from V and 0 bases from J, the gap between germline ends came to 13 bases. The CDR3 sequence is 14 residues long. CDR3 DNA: TGTGCCAGTAAAAAGTCGGTTAGCTCCTACGAGCAGTACTTC. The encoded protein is CASKKSVSSYEQYF.

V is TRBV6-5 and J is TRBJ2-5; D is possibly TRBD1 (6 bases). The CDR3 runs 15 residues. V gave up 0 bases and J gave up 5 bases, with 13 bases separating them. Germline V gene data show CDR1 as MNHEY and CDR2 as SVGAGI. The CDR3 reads CASSYSRGSGETQYF. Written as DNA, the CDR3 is TGTGCCAGCAGTTACTCAAGGGGGTCGGGGGAGACCCAGTACTTC.

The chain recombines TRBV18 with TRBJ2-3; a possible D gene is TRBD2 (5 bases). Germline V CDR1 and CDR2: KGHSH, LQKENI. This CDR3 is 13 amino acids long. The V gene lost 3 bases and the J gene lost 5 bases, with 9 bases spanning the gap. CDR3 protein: CASSPHRGDTQYF. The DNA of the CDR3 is TGTGCCAGCTCACCTCATCGGGGAGATACGCAGTATTTT.

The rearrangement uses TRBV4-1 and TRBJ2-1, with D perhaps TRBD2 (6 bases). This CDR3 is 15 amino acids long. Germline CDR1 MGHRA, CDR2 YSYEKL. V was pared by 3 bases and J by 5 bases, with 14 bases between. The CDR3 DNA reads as TGCGCCAGCAGCCAGCCTACTAGCATCCACAATGAGCAGTTCTTC. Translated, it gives CASSQPTSIHNEQFF.

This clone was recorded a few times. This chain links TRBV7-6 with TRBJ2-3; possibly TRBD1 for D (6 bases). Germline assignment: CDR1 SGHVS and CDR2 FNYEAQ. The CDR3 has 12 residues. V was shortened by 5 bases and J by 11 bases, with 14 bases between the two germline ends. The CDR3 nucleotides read TGTGCCAGCAGCACTCAGGGGCTTGTGCAGTATTTT. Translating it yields CASSTQGLVQYF.

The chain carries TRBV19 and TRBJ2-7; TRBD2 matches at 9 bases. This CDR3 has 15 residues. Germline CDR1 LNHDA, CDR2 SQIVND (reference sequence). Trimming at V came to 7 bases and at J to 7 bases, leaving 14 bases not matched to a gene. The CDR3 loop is CASTPSGGYLREQYF. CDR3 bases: TGTGCCAGTACCCCGAGCGGGGGGTATCTTAGGGAGCAGTACTTC.

CDR3 protein: CAISEYLAGVRNEQFF. CDR3 sequence (DNA): TGTGCCATCAGTGAGTACCTAGCGGGAGTCCGTAATGAGCAGTTCTTC. V and J are TRBV10-3 and TRBJ2-1; TRBD2 agrees at 10 bases. Germline loops: CDR1 ENHRY, CDR2 SYGVKD. The V and J ends lost 1 base and 7 bases, in that order; junction bases with no gene match: 7. This CDR3 is 16 amino acids long.